What follows are 25 T cell receptor beta chains derived from one specimen sequenced in a study of blood T cells in healthy people across ages. A second PCR, run for roughly 7 to 12 cycles, used a sample-barcoded 5' primer plus a J-beta primer mix. TCRdb analysed the 5' RACE reads with MiXCR anew, one entry per CDR3 protein. The sample holds fewer than 750,000 distinct CDR3 sequences, over 40% seen once. Sample: blood. Source of these receptors: an elderly woman in good health.

This clonotype showed up just once. CDR3 sequence reads: CASSLAQQFGTGNEQYF. CDR3 in DNA: TGTGCCAGCAGTTTAGCGCAGCAATTTGGGACAGGGAACGAGCAGTACTTC. The chain joins TRBV12-3 or TRBV12-4 to TRBJ2-7; 9 positions match TRBD1. Trimming cost V 0 bases and J 5 bases; bases outside gene matches: 11. This CDR3 region has 17 residues.

There are many counts of this clonotype. The chain combines TRBV12-3 or TRBV12-4 with TRBJ2-7; D might be TRBD1 (6 bases). CDR3 length equals 13 residues. Between the trimmed V and J ends, which lost 8 bases and 2 bases, there was a span of 13 bases. The CDR3 sequence is CASSRTGTYEQYF. The CDR3 nucleotides read TGTGCCAGCTCCCGCACAGGGACCTACGAGCAGTACTTC.

This clonotype came up once. The rearrangement uses TRBV6-2 or TRBV6-3 and TRBJ2-5; 8 nucleotides line up with TRBD2. This CDR3 contains 15 residues. CDR1 is MNHEY and CDR2 is SVGEGT in the germline V gene. With V trimmed by 10 bases and J by 11 bases, 21 bases remained unmatched. This chain's CDR3 is CATLPLRGAYNEQYF. In DNA, the CDR3 is TGTGCCACCCTACCCCTGCGGGGGGCCTACAATGAGCAGTACTTC.

Points on this clonotype: A much larger clone lies one base from this, so it may be a read error. The J gene is TRBJ2-3, the V gene TRBV6-6; 8 positions agree with TRBD2. The CDR3 spans 15 residues. Germline CDR1 and CDR2: MNHNY and SVGAGI (reference sequence). The CDR3 DNA is TGTACCACCTTTCGGGAGGGGTCGGGCACAGATACGCAGTATTTT. Amino acid sequence: CTTFREGSGTDTQYF.

This clonotype was seen more than once but under ten times. This chain uses TRBV5-1 with TRBJ2-1; no definite D call. The CDR3 spans 13 residues. Germline CDR1 is SGHRS and CDR2 is YFSETQ. V was shortened by 0 bases and J by 3 bases, with 4 bases between the two germline ends. The CDR3 DNA reads as TGCGCCAGCAGCTTGGATGTCTACAATGAGCAGTTCTTC. This gives the protein CASSLDVYNEQFF.

This clonotype occurred many times. The chain employs TRBV7-3 and TRBJ2-3; D is uncertain. The germline V gene encodes CDR1 SGHTA and CDR2 FQGTGA. V dropped 6 bases and J dropped 1 base, with 8 bases sitting between them. The CDR3 sequence is 13 residues long. This CDR3 reads CASSSAGTDTQYF. CDR3 nucleotides: TGTGCCAGCAGTTCGGCTGGCACAGATACGCAGTATTTT. Using reference TRBV7-3 and TRBJ2-3 for the parts outside the CDR3, the full variable domain is GAGVSQTPSNKVTEKGKYVELRCDPISGHTALYWYRQSLGQGPEFLIYFQGTGAADDSGLPNDRFFAVRPEGSVSTLKIQRTERGDSAVYLCASSSAGTDTQYFGPGTRLTVL.

This chain connects TRBV13 to TRBJ2-6; no firm D call. The length of the CDR3 is 22 residues. Germline assignment: CDR1 PRHDT and CDR2 FYEKMQ (reference sequence). V was shortened by 5 bases and J by 0 bases, with 29 bases between the two germline ends. The CDR3 nucleotides read TGTGCCAGCAGCCTCAGCTTGGACGGAAGGAAGCCGTTAGACTCTGGGGCCAACGTCCTGACTTTC. Protein sequence: CASSLSLDGRKPLDSGANVLTF.

This clonotype was detected many times. The V and J genes are TRBV28 and TRBJ2-4; D not certain. In germline, CDR1 is MDHEN, CDR2 SYDVKM. The CDR3 is 16 amino acids. The V and J ends lost 6 bases and 9 bases respectively, with 24 bases between them. The CDR3 reads CASSSSGDPNLGIQYF. In nucleotides, the CDR3 is TGTGCCAGCAGCTCCTCTGGTGACCCCAACCTAGGCATTCAGTACTTC.

The chain employs TRBV11-2 and TRBJ2-1; TRBD2 matches 11 bases. Germline-derived CDR1 and CDR2 are SGHAT and FQNNGV. J was trimmed by 1 base and V by 1 base; bases with no gene match: 6. The CDR3 length is 18 residues. Here the CDR3 reads CASSLVLAGGTSYNEQFF. The CDR3 region has the DNA TGTGCCAGCAGCTTAGTGCTAGCGGGGGGCACATCCTACAATGAGCAGTTCTTC. Variable domain in full (rest from reference TRBV11-2 and TRBJ2-1): EAGVAQSPRYKIIEKRQSVAFWCNPISGHATLYWYQQILGQGPKLLIQFQNNGVVDDSQLPKDRFSAERLKGVDSTLKIQPAKLEDSAVYLCASSLVLAGGTSYNEQFFGPGTRLTVL.

The chain joins TRBV25-1 to TRBJ2-7, with TRBD2 matching 10 bases. CDR3 length equals 12 residues. Trimming removed 7 bases from V and 7 bases from J; junction bases left unmatched: 4. CDR1 is MGHDK and CDR2 is SYGVNS in the germline V gene. DNA for the CDR3: TGTGCCAGCAATAAACTAGCGGGGGAGCAGTACTTC. Translated: CASNKLAGEQYF.

The chain has TRBV28 and TRBJ1-2, with D tentatively TRBD1 (5 bases). Deletions cut 2 bases from V and 4 bases from J, with 14 bases between. From germline, CDR1 is MDHEN and CDR2 SYDVKM. The CDR3 totals 15 residues. DNA of the CDR3: TGTGCCAGCAGTTTACTCGGGGCGGGAGGCTATGGCTACACCTTC. Its translation: CASSLLGAGGYGYTF.

The sample holds many counts of this clonotype. The chain joins TRBV5-1 to TRBJ2-1; 9 bases match TRBD2. The ends lost 4 bases at V and 0 bases at J; junction bases unmatched: 2. The CDR3 contains 15 residues. CDR1 is SGHRS and CDR2 is YFSETQ in the germline V gene. The CDR3 DNA sequence: TGCGCCAGCAGCAATAGCGGGAGCTCCTACAATGAGCAGTTCTTC. Translation: CASSNSGSSYNEQFF.

This clonotype was counted a few times. This chain joins TRBV27 and TRBJ2-2, with D hard to call. The CDR3 covers 16 residues. CDR1 MNHEY and CDR2 SMNVEV come from the germline V gene (reference sequence). The germline V and J ends were trimmed by 4 bases and 2 bases, with 14 bases remaining between them. CDR3 in amino acids: CASSSLVNRNTGELFF. CDR3 bases: TGTGCCAGCAGTTCTCTCGTCAACCGAAACACCGGGGAGCTGTTTTTT.

There are many counts of this clonotype. The chain has TRBV4-1 and TRBJ2-3, with D possibly TRBD2 on 5 matching bases. Germline V lookup: CDR1 MGHRA, CDR2 YSYEKL. V was shortened by 3 bases and J by 5 bases, with 15 bases between the two germline ends. The CDR3 runs to 15 residues. DNA for the CDR3: TGCGCCAGCAGCCAGGCCGAGGGTGTGGGAGATACGCAGTATTTT. Amino acid sequence: CASSQAEGVGDTQYF.

This chain joins TRBV24-1 and TRBJ2-7; D not resolved. The CDR3 consists of 14 residues. V was pared by 3 bases and J by 3 bases, with 11 bases between. Germline assignment: CDR1 KGHDR and CDR2 SFDVKD. DNA of the CDR3: TGTGCCACCAGTGATCGGTATATTAACTACGAGCAGTACTTC. Its protein product is CATSDRYINYEQYF.

The rearrangement links TRBV19 to TRBJ2-1; D is possibly TRBD2 (6 bases). The germline V and J ends were trimmed by 3 bases and 0 bases, with 15 bases remaining between them. Germline values: CDR1 LNHDA, CDR2 SQIVND (reference sequence). CDR3 length: 17 amino acids. CDR3: CASSMIERVGSYNEQFF. The CDR3 DNA sequence: TGTGCCAGTAGTATGATTGAGCGGGTGGGCTCCTACAATGAGCAGTTCTTC. The whole variable domain, remainder taken from reference TRBV19 and TRBJ2-1, is DGGITQSPKYLFRKEGQNVTLSCEQNLNHDAMYWYRQDPGQGLRLIYYSQIVNDFQKGDIAEGYSVSREKKESFPLTVTSAQKNPTAFYLCASSMIERVGSYNEQFFGPGTRLTVL.

Concerning this clonotype itself: A much larger clone lies a single base off, so this may be a read error. The chain carries TRBV29-1 and TRBJ2-1; the match to TRBD2 covers 12 bases. Germline CDR1 SQVTM, CDR2 ANQGSEA. This CDR3 is built from 15 residues. J lost 12 bases, V lost 2 bases, and 11 bases had no gene match. The CDR3 coding sequence is TGCAGCGTTGAACTAGCGGGAGGGCTATCAGATGGGCAGTTCTTC. It encodes CSVELAGGLSDGQFF.

The chain couples TRBV12-3 or TRBV12-4 to TRBJ2-7; 8 bases fit TRBD2. The CDR3 totals 18 residues. J lost 3 bases, V lost 3 bases, and 16 bases had no gene match. The CDR3 protein is CASSFGLAGGARDYEQYF. In DNA form, the CDR3 reads TGTGCCAGCAGTTTTGGACTAGCCGGCGGGGCTAGAGACTACGAGCAGTACTTC.

This clonotype was seen only once. The genes are TRBV6-6 and TRBJ2-1, with 7 bases that match TRBD1. V was pared by 7 bases and J by 5 bases, with 11 bases of the junction left unmatched. This CDR3 has 15 residues. Germline V gene data show CDR1 as MNHNY and CDR2 as SVGAGI (reference sequence). Here the CDR3 DNA reads TGTGCCAGCATTCTCCGACAGGGTTTAAACAATGAGCAGTTCTTC. Translating it yields CASILRQGLNNEQFF.

This clonotype was observed a few times. The chain couples TRBV9 to TRBJ2-3; maybe TRBD1 (7 bases). Per the germline V gene, CDR1 is SGDLS and CDR2 is YYNGEE. The CDR3 runs 15 residues. Trimming removed 3 bases from V and 3 bases from J, with 14 bases in between. CDR3 sequence reads: CASSARQGGTDTQYF. The CDR3 DNA follows: TGTGCCAGCAGCGCCCGACAGGGAGGAACAGATACGCAGTATTTT.

This rearrangement joins TRBV6-1 to TRBJ2-5; D possibly corresponds to TRBD1 (5 bases). The germline V gene has CDR1 MNHNS and CDR2 SASEGT. This CDR3 comprises 15 residues. Trimming cost V 6 bases and J 11 bases, with 25 bases left between them. The CDR3: CASRRIGVIDNEQYF. In DNA, the CDR3 is TGTGCCAGCAGGAGGATAGGGGTGATTGACAATGAGCAGTACTTC.

V is TRBV20-1 and J is TRBJ2-1, with TRBD2 as a possible D gene (5 bases). Trimming shortened V by 0 bases and J by 0 bases, and 12 bases separated the two germline ends. The CDR3 is 16 amino acids. Germline V gives CDR1 DFQATT, CDR2 SNEGSKA (reference sequence). Here the CDR3 reads CSARELRRSSYNEQFF. The CDR3 DNA reads TGCAGTGCTAGAGAGTTGCGGAGGAGCTCCTACAATGAGCAGTTCTTC.

In this sample, this clonotype turned up many times. The chain is built from TRBV5-8 and TRBJ1-1, with unresolved D. The V end was cut by 0 bases, the J end by 4 bases, with 7 bases between. The CDR3 extends over 13 amino acids. Germline V gene lookup returns CDR1 SGHTS and CDR2 YDEGEE. CDR3 sequence reads: CASSLERGTEAFF. In nucleotides, the CDR3 is TGTGCCAGCAGCTTGGAGAGAGGCACTGAAGCTTTCTTT.

This clonotype was counted many times. V and J are TRBV5-1 and TRBJ2-5; D unresolved. The V and J ends lost 1 base and 1 base respectively, with 5 bases between them. This CDR3 contains 13 residues. The V gene's germline CDR1 is SGHRS and CDR2 YFSETQ. The CDR3 DNA reads as TGCGCCAGCAGCTTGTCACTCCAAGAGACCCAGTACTTC. As protein: CASSLSLQETQYF.

This clonotype has a count of ten or more. The chain combines TRBV10-3 with TRBJ1-5; no clear D gene. Germline CDR1 ENHRY, CDR2 SYGVKD. Trimming left V 11 bases short and J 0 bases short, with 14 bases between. The CDR3 is made up of 14 amino acids. CDR3 bases: TGTGCCTCCCGGGCCCAGTATAGCAATCAGCCCCAGCATTTT. Its translation is CASRAQYSNQPQHF.